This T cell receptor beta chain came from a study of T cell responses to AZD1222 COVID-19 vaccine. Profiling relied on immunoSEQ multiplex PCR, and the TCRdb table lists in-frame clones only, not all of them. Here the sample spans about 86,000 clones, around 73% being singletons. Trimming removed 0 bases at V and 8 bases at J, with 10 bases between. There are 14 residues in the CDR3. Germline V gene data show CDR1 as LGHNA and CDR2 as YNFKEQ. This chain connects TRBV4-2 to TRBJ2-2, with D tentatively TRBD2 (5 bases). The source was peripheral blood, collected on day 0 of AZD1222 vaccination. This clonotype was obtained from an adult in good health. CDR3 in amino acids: CASSQELRDGELFF. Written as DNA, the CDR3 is TGTGCCAGCAGCCAAGAATTGAGGGATGGGGAGCTGTTTTTT.